Included here is one T cell receptor (beta chain) sequence, with context. This entry comes from a study of blood T cell repertoires in COVID-19. Study summary: PBMCs, B-cell-depleted T cells, or T cells provided the cDNA or gDNA that made up the material.

Repertoires were generated with immunoSEQ multiplex PCR, while TCRdb's copy carries only in-frame clones and drops some. The sample includes about 95,000 clones, less than 85% of them seen just once. The specimen sequenced was peripheral blood. The clonotype was recovered from a human donor in a cohort sampled during active COVID-19.

The CDR3 DNA follows: TGTGCCAGCAGCCGAGGACTAGCCCGGGAGACCCAGTACTTC. Translated, it gives CASSRGLARETQYF. This chain joins TRBV3-1 (or the pseudogene TRBV3-2) and TRBJ2-5; 8 positions agree with TRBD2. CDR1 is LGHDT and CDR2 is YNNKEL in the germline V gene (reference sequence). Losses at the gene ends were 4 bases for V and 5 bases for J; bases not matched to a gene: 6. The CDR3 has 14 residues.